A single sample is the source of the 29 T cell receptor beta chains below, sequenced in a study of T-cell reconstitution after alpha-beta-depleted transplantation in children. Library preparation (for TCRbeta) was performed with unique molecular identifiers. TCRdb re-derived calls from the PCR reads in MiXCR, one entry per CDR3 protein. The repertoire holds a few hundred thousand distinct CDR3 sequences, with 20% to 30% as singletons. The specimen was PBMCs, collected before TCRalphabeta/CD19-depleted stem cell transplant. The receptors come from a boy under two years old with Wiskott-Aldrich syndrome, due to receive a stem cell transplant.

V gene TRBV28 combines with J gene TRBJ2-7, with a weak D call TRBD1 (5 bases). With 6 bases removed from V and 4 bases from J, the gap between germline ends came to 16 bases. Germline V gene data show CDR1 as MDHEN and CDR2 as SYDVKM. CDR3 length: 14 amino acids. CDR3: CASRRRAASYEQYF. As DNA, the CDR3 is TGTGCCAGCAGGCGCAGGGCCGCGAGTTACGAGCAGTACTTC.

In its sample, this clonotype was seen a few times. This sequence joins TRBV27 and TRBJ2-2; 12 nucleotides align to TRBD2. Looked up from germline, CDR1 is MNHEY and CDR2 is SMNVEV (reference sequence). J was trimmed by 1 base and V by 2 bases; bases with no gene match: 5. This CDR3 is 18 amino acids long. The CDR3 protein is CASSLVASGRGNTGELFF. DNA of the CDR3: TGTGCCAGCAGTTTAGTCGCTAGCGGGAGGGGGAACACCGGGGAGCTGTTTTTT.

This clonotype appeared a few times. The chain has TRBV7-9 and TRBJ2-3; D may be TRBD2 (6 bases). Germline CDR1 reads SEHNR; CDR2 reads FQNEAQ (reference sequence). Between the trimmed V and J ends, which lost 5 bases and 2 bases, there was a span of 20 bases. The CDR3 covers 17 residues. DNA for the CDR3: TGTGCCAGCAGCCCTAGCCTTGGGGCGGGACCCACAGATACGCAGTATTTT. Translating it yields CASSPSLGAGPTDTQYF.

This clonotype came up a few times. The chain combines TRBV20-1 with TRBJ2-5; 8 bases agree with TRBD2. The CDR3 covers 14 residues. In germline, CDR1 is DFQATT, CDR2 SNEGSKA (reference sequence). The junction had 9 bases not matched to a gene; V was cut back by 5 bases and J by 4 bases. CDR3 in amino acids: CSARRAGVTETQYF. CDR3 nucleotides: TGCAGTGCTCGAAGAGCGGGAGTGACAGAGACCCAGTACTTC.

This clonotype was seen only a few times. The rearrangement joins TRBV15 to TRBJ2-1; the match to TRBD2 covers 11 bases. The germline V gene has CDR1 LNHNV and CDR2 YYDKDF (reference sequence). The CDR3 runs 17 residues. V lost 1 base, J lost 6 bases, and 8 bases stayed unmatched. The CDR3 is CATSRGLAGGLANEQFF. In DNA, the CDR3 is TGTGCCACCAGCAGAGGATTAGCGGGAGGGCTTGCCAATGAGCAGTTCTTC. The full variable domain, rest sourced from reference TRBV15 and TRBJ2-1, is DAMVIQNPRYQVTQFGKPVTLSCSQTLNHNVMYWYQQKSSQAPKLLFHYYDKDFNNEADTPDNFQSRRPNTSFCFLDIRSPGLGDTAMYLCATSRGLAGGLANEQFFGPGTRLTVL.

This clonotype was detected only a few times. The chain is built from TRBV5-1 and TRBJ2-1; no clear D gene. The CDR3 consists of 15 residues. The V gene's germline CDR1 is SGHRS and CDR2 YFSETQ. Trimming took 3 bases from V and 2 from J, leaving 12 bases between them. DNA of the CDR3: TGCGCCAGCAGCTATGCGGAAATAGCCTACAATGAGCAGTTCTTC. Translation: CASSYAEIAYNEQFF.

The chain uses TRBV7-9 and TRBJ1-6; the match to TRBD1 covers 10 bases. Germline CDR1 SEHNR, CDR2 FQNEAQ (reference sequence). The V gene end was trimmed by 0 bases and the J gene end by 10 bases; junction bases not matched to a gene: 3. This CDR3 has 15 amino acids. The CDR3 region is CASSLAGTGVSPLHF. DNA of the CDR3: TGTGCCAGCAGCTTAGCCGGGACAGGGGTGTCACCCCTCCACTTT.

The CDR3 DNA sequence: TGTGCCAGCAGCCCCCGCAGTAGGAACGACGAGCAGTACTTC. It translates to CASSPRSRNDEQYF. The chain couples TRBV12-3 or TRBV12-4 to TRBJ2-7; no reliable D call. This CDR3 comprises 14 residues. V lost 6 bases, J lost 5 bases, and 17 bases lay in between.

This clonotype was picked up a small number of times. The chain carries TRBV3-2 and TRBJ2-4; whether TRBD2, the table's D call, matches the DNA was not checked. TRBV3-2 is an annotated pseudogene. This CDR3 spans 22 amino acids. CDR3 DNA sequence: TGTGCCAGCAGCCAATATCAAATCGGCCGCGGGAGAAGCCTTCTAGCCAAAAACATTCAGTACTTC. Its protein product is CASSQYQIGRGRSLLAKNIQYF.

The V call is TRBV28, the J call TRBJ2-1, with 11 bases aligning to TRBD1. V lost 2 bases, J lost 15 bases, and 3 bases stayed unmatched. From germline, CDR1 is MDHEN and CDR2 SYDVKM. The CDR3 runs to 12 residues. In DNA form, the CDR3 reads TGTGCCAGCAGTTTAAGGGACAGGGGGTGGTTCTTC. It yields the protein CASSLRDRGWFF.

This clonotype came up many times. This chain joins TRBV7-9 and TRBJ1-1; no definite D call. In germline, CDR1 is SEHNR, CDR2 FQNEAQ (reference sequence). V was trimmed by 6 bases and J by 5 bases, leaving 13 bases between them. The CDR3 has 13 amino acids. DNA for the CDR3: TGTGCCAGCAGTTTGGAGGGTAGGACTGAAGCTTTCTTT. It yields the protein CASSLEGRTEAFF.

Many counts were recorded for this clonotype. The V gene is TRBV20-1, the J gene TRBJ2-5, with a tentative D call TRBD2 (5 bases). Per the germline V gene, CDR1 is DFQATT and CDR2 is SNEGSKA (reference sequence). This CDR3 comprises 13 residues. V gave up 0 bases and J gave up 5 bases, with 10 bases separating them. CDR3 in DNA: TGCAGTGCTAGAGATCTAGGGAGCGAGACCCAGTACTTC. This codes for CSARDLGSETQYF.

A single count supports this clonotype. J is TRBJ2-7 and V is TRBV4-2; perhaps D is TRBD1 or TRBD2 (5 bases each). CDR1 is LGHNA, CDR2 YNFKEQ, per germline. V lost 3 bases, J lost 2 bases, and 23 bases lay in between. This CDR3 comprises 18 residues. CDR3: CASSHKKLHRGGPYEQYF. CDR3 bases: TGTGCCAGCAGCCACAAAAAACTTCACCGGGGCGGTCCCTACGAGCAGTACTTC.

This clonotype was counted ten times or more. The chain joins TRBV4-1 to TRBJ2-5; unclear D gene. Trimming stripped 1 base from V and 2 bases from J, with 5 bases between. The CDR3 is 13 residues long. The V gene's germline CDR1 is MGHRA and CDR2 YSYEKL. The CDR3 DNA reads TGCGCCAGCAGCCAAGGACCACAAGAGACCCAGTACTTC. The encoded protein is CASSQGPQETQYF.

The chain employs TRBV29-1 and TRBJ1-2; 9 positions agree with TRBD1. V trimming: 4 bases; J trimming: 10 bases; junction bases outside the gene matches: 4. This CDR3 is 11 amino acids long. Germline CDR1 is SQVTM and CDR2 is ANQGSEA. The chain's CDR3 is CSVAGTGIYTF. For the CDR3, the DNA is TGCAGCGTTGCGGGGACAGGGATCTACACCTTC.

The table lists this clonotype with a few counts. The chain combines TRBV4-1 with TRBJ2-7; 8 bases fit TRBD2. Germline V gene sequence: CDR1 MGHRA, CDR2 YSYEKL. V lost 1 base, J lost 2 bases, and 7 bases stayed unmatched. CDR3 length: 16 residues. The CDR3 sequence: CASSQGWVAGTYEQYF. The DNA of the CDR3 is TGCGCCAGCAGCCAAGGGTGGGTAGCGGGAACCTACGAGCAGTACTTC.

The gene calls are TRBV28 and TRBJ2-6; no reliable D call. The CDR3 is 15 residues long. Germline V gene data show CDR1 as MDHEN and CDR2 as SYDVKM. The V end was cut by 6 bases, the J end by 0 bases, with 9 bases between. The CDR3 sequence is CASRSSFSGANVLTF. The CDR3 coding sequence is TGTGCCAGCAGGTCCTCTTTCTCTGGGGCCAACGTCCTGACTTTC.

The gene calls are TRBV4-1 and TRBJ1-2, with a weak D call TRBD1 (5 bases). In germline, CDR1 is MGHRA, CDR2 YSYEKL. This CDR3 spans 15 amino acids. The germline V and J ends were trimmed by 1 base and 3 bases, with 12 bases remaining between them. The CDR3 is CASSQGSRAYYGYTF. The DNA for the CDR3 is TGCGCCAGCAGCCAAGGATCCAGGGCCTACTATGGCTACACCTTC.

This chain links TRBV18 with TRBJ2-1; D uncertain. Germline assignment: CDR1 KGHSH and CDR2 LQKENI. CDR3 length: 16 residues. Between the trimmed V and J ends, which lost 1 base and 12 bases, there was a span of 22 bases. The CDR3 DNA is TGTGCCAGCTCACCACTTTCACGGGTAGAGAAAGACGGGCAGTTCTTC. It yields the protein CASSPLSRVEKDGQFF.

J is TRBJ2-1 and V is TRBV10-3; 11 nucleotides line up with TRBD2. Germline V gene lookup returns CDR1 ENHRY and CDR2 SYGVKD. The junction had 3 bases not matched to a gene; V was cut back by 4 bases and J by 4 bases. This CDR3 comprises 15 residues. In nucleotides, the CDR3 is TGTGCCATCAGTGGACTAGCGGGATCTTACAATGAGCAGTTCTTC. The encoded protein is CAISGLAGSYNEQFF.

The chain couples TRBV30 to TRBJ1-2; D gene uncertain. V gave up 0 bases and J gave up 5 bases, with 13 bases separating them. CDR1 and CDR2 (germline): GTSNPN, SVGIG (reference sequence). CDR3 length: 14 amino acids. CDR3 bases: TGTGCCTGGAGTGTGCCCATCCATGGGTATGGCTACACCTTC. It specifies CAWSVPIHGYGYTF.

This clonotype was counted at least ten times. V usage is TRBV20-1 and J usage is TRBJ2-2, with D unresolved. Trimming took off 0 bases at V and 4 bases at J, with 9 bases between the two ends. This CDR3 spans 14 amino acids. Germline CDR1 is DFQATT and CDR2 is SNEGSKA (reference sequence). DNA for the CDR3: TGCAGTGCTAGAGATGTGGGCGGCACCGGGGAGCTGTTTTTT. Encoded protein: CSARDVGGTGELFF.

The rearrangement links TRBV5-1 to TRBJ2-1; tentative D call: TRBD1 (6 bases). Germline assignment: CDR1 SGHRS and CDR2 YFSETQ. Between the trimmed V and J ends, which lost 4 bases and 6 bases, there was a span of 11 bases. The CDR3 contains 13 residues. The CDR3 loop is CASSTGQPNEQFF. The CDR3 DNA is TGCGCCAGCAGCACAGGACAGCCCAATGAGCAGTTCTTC.

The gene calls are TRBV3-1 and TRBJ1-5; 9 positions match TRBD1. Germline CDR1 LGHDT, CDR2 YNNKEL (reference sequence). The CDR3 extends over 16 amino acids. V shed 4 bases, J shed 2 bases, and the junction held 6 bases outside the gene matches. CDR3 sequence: CASSPDRGRGNQPQHF. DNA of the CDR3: TGTGCCAGCAGCCCGGACAGGGGACGCGGCAATCAGCCCCAGCATTTT.

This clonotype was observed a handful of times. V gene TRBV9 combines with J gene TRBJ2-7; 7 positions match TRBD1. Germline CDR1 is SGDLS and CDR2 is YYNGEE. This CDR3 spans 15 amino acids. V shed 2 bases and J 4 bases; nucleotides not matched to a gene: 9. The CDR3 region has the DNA TGTGCCAGCAGCGTTCGATCCGGGACAGCATACGAGCAGTACTTC. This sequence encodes CASSVRSGTAYEQYF.

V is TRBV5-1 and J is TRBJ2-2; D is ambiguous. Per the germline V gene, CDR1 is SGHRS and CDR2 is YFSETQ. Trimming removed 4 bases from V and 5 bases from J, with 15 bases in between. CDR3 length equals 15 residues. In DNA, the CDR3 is TGCGCCAGCAGCCCGGACCCATCGAGGACCGGGGAGCTGTTTTTT. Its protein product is CASSPDPSRTGELFF.

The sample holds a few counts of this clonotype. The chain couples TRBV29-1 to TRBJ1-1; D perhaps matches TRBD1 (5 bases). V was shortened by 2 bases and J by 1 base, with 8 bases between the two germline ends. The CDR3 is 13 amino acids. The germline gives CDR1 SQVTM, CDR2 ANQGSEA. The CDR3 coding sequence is TGCAGCGTTGAACGGGGCACGAACACTGAAGCTTTCTTT. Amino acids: CSVERGTNTEAFF.

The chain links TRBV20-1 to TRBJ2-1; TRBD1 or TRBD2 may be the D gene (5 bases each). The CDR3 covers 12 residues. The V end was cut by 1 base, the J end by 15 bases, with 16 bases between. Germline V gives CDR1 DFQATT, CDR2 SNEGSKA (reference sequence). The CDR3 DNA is TGCAGTGCTAGAGCCTATCCGGGACCCACGTTCTTC. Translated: CSARAYPGPTFF.

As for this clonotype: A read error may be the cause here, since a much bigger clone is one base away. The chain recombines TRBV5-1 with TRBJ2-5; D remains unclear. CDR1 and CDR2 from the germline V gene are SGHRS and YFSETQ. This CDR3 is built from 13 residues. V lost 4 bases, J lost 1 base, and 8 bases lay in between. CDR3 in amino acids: CASSQRSQETQYF. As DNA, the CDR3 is TGCGCCAGCAGCCAAAGGTCCCAAGAGACCCAGTACTTC.